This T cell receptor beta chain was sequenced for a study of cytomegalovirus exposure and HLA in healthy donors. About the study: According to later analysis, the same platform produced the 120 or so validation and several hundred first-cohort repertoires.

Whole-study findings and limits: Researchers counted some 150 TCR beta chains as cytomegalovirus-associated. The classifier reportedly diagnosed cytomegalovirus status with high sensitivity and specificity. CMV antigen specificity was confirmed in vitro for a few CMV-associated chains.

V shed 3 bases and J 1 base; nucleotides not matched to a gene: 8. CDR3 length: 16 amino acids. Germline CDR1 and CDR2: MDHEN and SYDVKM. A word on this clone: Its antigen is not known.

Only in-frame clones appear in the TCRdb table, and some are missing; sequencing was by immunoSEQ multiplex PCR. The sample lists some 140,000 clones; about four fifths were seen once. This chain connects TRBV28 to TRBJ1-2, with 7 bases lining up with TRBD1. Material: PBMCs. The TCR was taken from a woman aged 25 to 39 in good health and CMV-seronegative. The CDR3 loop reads CASSFGAGGFNYGYTF. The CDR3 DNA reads TGTGCCAGCAGTTTCGGGGCAGGGGGGTTTAACTATGGCTACACCTTC.